The 21 T cell receptor beta chains below were found in one sample sequenced in a study of regulatory T cells in long-lasting Graves disease (dated by TCRdb to about 2021). The time point label, as the study defines it: newly diagnosed GD, antithyroid drugs for less than 3 months. For both TCR sequencing and RNA sequencing, RNA was extracted from PBMCs in TRIzol. Preparation of the library involved multiplex PCR. The listed sequencing device is Illumina HiSeq 4000. To build TCR beta libraries, CDR3 regions were amplified by Arm-PCR using iRepertoire HTBI primers. TCRdb's own reprocessing of the public reads used fastp at Q25 and MiXCR and kept productive beta chains. CDR3 protein sequences are deduplicated, and each keeps its most common genes and DNA. The sample table lists 400,000 to 450,000 distinct CDR3 sequences, around 17% of them with a count of one. Approximately 11% of the sample belongs to the ten largest clones.

These data were also reused for a study on T cells in Graves' hyperthyroidism and ophthalmopathy.

The specimen was peripheral blood mononuclear cells (PBMCs), collected at new diagnosis, from a patient treated with antithyroid drugs. The receptor source for this set is a woman aged 25 to 39 with Graves disease. Donor details come from another sample of the same person, matched by shared clones.

In the case of this clonotype: A much larger clone differs from this one at a single base, so this may be a read error. The rearrangement links TRBV13 to TRBJ2-7; tentative D call: TRBD2 (7 bases). The V and J ends lost 7 bases and 7 bases respectively, with 26 bases between them. The CDR3 covers 16 residues. Germline CDR1 PRHDT, CDR2 FYEKMQ (reference sequence). The CDR3 DNA follows: TGTGCCAGCACCTTCCCAGGGGAGGGATCACACAATGAGCAGTACTTC. Protein sequence: CASTFPGEGSHNEQYF.

This clonotype was observed many times. This chain joins TRBV7-2 and TRBJ2-1; 10 nucleotides align to TRBD2. The J call is in doubt because the DNA end fits TRBJ2-5 better. CDR1 SGHTA and CDR2 FQGNSA come from the germline V gene. The CDR3 loop spans 14 amino acids. This CDR3 is CASRSRLAGETQYF. CDR3 coding DNA: TGTGCCAGCAGATCGAGACTAGCGGGAGAGACCCAGTACTTC.

This clonotype was counted ten times or more. The chain links TRBV20-1 to TRBJ2-5; D might be TRBD2 (6 bases). Trimming removed 5 bases at V and 5 bases at J, with 15 bases between. Germline CDR1 reads DFQATT; CDR2 reads SNEGSKA (reference sequence). This CDR3 region has 13 residues. The CDR3 here is CSAGDESGETQYF. In DNA form, the CDR3 reads TGCAGTGCTGGTGACGAAAGCGGGGAGACCCAGTACTTC.

This clonotype was observed at least ten times. The chain employs TRBV2 and TRBJ1-2; D is unclear. The CDR3 length is 15 residues. Germline assignment: CDR1 SNHLY and CDR2 FYNNEI. V was shortened by 7 bases and J by 2 bases, with 17 bases between the two germline ends. The DNA of the CDR3 is TGTGCCAGCATCGAGGAGTTCGCGAGAAACTATGGCTACACCTTC. Encoded protein: CASIEEFARNYGYTF.

This clonotype was observed many times. The chain links TRBV30 to TRBJ2-3, with TRBD2 matching over 8 bases. Looked up from germline, CDR1 is GTSNPN and CDR2 is SVGIG (reference sequence). Trimming at V came to 0 bases and at J to 5 bases, leaving 4 bases not matched to a gene. The CDR3 spans 14 residues. The CDR3 DNA reads TGTGCCTGGAGTGTAGTACTAGCGGAAGATACGCAGTATTTT. Its translation is CAWSVVLAEDTQYF.

The genes are TRBV11-3 and TRBJ2-7; 7 bases agree with TRBD1. V dropped 6 bases and J dropped 1; count of bases not matched to a gene: 6. Germline CDR1 reads SGHNT; CDR2 reads YENEEA. The length of the CDR3 is 14 residues. Here the CDR3 reads CASSRQGESYEQYF. The CDR3 nucleotides are TGTGCCAGCAGTCGACAGGGTGAATCCTACGAGCAGTACTTC.

This clonotype was counted ten times or more. The rearrangement joins TRBV20-1 to TRBJ2-2; 8 nucleotides line up with TRBD2. This CDR3 has 14 residues. The ends lost 2 bases at V and 2 bases at J; junction bases unmatched: 1. In germline, CDR1 is DFQATT, CDR2 SNEGSKA (reference sequence). CDR3 loop: CSARLAGNTGELFF. For the CDR3, the DNA is TGCAGTGCTAGACTAGCGGGCAACACCGGGGAGCTGTTTTTT.

There are a few counts of this clonotype. The rearrangement uses TRBV6-2 or TRBV6-3 and TRBJ1-1, with D unclear. Germline V gene sequence: CDR1 MNHEY, CDR2 SVGEGT. The V gene lost 6 bases and the J gene lost 6 bases, with 14 bases spanning the gap. The CDR3 has 13 amino acids. Written as DNA, the CDR3 is TGTGCCAGCAGGGACCTTTGGACGCCTGAAGCTTTCTTT. Amino acid sequence: CASRDLWTPEAFF.

The chain employs TRBV27 and TRBJ1-2; possible D gene TRBD1, 5 bases. Trimming shortened V by 6 bases and J by 4 bases, and 18 bases separated the two germline ends. The CDR3 contains 15 residues. Germline V gene lookup returns CDR1 MNHEY and CDR2 SMNVEV (reference sequence). The CDR3: CASSTFPGLPYGYTF. For the CDR3, the DNA is TGTGCCAGCAGCACGTTTCCAGGGTTACCCTATGGCTACACCTTC.

This clonotype was seen only a few times. V usage is TRBV19 and J usage is TRBJ1-2; D possibly corresponds to TRBD1 (5 bases). The germline V gene has CDR1 LNHDA and CDR2 SQIVND (reference sequence). The CDR3 is 16 residues long. The V end was cut by 0 bases, the J end by 8 bases, with 19 bases between. The CDR3: CASSIDDSIPSSGYTF. In DNA form, the CDR3 reads TGTGCCAGTAGTATAGATGACAGCATCCCTTCTTCCGGCTACACCTTC.

With regard to this clonotype: With a much larger clone just one base away, this may be a read error. V and J are TRBV27 and TRBJ2-7, with 9 bases fitting TRBD2. Germline V gene data show CDR1 as MNHEY and CDR2 as SMNVEV (reference sequence). There are 16 residues in the CDR3. The trim removed 4 bases at V and 7 bases at J, leaving 14 bases unmatched. The CDR3 loop is CASSSPTSGAYNEQYF. CDR3 sequence (DNA): TGTGCCAGCAGTTCCCCGACTAGCGGAGCCTACAATGAGCAGTACTTC.

This clonotype was counted ten times or more. The chain is built from TRBV20-1 and TRBJ1-5; D not certain. CDR1 is DFQATT and CDR2 is SNEGSKA in the germline V gene (reference sequence). Trimming took 2 bases from V and 4 from J, leaving 9 bases between them. The CDR3 spans 13 residues. The CDR3 reads CSARQLINQPQHF. The CDR3 nucleotides read TGCAGTGCTAGACAGCTAATTAATCAGCCCCAGCATTTT.

This chain links TRBV27 with TRBJ1-3; TRBD1 matches at 7 bases. The CDR3 extends over 18 amino acids. V shed 1 base and J 2 bases; nucleotides not matched to a gene: 11. Germline V gene sequence: CDR1 MNHEY, CDR2 SMNVEV (reference sequence). CDR3 protein: CASSLFRPRQGPGNTIYF. CDR3 DNA: TGTGCCAGCAGTTTATTCCGTCCTCGACAGGGTCCTGGAAACACCATATATTTT.

This clonotype showed up just a few times. The rearrangement joins TRBV12-3 or TRBV12-4 to TRBJ1-4, with TRBD1 matching 7 bases. The CDR3 covers 15 residues. The J segment lost 4 bases and the V segment lost 7 bases, leaving 9 bases of the junction unmatched. Written as DNA, the CDR3 is TGTGCCAGCACCCGGAGGGGGCGCCTTAATGAAAAACTGTTTTTT. Translation gives CASTRRGRLNEKLFF.

This clonotype was observed many times. The rearrangement joins TRBV6-2 or TRBV6-3 to TRBJ2-4; the D gene is possibly TRBD1 (6 bases). This CDR3 comprises 14 residues. The V end lost 6 bases, the J end lost 0 bases, and 9 bases lay between the germline ends. Looked up from germline, CDR1 is MNHEY and CDR2 is SVGEGT. The CDR3 here is CASREGGAKNIQYF. In nucleotides, the CDR3 is TGTGCCAGCAGAGAAGGGGGAGCCAAAAACATTCAGTACTTC.

About this clonotype itself: This may be a read error: a much more frequent sequence differs by one nucleotide. V gene TRBV28 combines with J gene TRBJ1-1; D perhaps matches TRBD1 (5 bases). The CDR3 spans 12 residues. Germline V gives CDR1 MDHEN, CDR2 SYDVKM. The CDR3 reads CASNRGNTEASF. CDR3 DNA: TGTGCCAGCAATAGGGGAAACACTGAAGCTTCCTTT. The full variable domain, its missing parts supplied by reference TRBV28 and TRBJ1-1, is DVKVTQSSRYLVKRTGEKVFLECVQDMDHENMFWYRQDPGLGLRLIYFSYDVKMKEKGDIPEGYSVSREKKERFSLILESASTNQTSMYLCASNRGNTEASFGQGTRLTVV.

This clonotype was found many times. J is TRBJ2-1 and V is TRBV6-1; maybe TRBD1 (6 bases). CDR3 size: 16 residues. Germline loops: CDR1 MNHNS, CDR2 SASEGT. V lost 5 bases and J 4 bases, leaving 18 bases between the germline ends. CDR3 in DNA: TGTGCCAGCAGTCCCCCCGATAGGGGGTTGTACAATGAGCAGTTCTTC. This codes for CASSPPDRGLYNEQFF.

This clonotype was seen a few times. This chain uses TRBV9 with TRBJ2-7; no definite D call. The CDR3 contains 14 residues. Trimming left V 3 bases short and J 3 bases short, with 13 bases between. Per germline, CDR1 SGDLS and CDR2 YYNGEE. The CDR3 region is CASSAHDAIYEQYF. CDR3 in DNA: TGTGCCAGCAGCGCCCACGATGCCATCTACGAGCAGTACTTC.

The V and J genes are TRBV20-1 and TRBJ2-1, with D tentatively TRBD2 (6 bases). Germline V gene lookup returns CDR1 DFQATT and CDR2 SNEGSKA (reference sequence). Trimming removed 1 base at V and 3 bases at J, with 16 bases between. This CDR3 comprises 16 residues. This chain's CDR3 is CSARGQLASFYNEQFF. The CDR3 bases are TGCAGTGCTAGAGGCCAACTAGCCTCCTTCTACAATGAGCAGTTCTTC.

This clonotype was counted only a few times. The chain joins TRBV27 to TRBJ2-1; perhaps D is TRBD1 or TRBD2 (6 bases each). The CDR3 extends over 15 amino acids. Trimming removed 0 bases at V and 3 bases at J, with 9 bases between. Germline CDR1 is MNHEY and CDR2 is SMNVEV (reference sequence). CDR3 nucleotides: TGTGCCAGCAGTTTATCCCGGGGGCTCTACAATGAGCAGTTCTTC. This encodes CASSLSRGLYNEQFF.

A remark on this clonotype: The junction does not match germline at one end; this may be a read error. V usage is TRBV11-2 and J usage is TRBJ2-3; 9 bases are a match to TRBD2. The CDR3 runs 15 residues. Germline lookup yields CDR1 SGHAT and CDR2 FQNNGV. The CDR3 reads CASSLRLAGSDTQYF. The CDR3 region has the DNA TGTGCCAGCAGTTTGCGGCTAGCGGGGTCAGATACACAGTATTTT.